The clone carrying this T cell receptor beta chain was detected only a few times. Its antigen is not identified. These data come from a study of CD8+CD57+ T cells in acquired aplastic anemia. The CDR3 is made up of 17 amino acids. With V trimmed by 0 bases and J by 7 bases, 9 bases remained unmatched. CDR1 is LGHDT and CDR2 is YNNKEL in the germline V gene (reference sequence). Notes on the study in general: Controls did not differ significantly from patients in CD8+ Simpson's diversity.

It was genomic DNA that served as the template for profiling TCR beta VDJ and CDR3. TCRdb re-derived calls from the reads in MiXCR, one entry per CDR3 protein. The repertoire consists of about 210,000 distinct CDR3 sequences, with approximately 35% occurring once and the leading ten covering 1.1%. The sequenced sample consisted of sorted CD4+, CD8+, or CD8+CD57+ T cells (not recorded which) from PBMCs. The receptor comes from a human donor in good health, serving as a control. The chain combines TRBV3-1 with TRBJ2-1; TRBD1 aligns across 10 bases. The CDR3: CASSQDPDRGRGNEQFF. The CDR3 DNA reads TGTGCCAGCAGCCAAGATCCCGACAGGGGGCGCGGGAATGAGCAGTTCTTC.